The clone carrying this T cell receptor (beta chain) has a count of ten or more. The antigen remains undetermined. This entry comes from a study of T cells after yellow fever vaccination. Study as a whole: Some fractions had low cell numbers, and these were prepared with SMART-Seq v4 Ultra Low Input.

In making TCR cDNA, 5'RACE template switching added a universal primer site and UMIs to it. Using its own MiXCR run on the 5' RACE reads, TCRdb lists one record per CDR3 protein. The repertoire holds 300,000 or so distinct CDR3 sequences, with about 6.6% as singletons. Germline values: CDR1 SGHVS, CDR2 FNYEAQ. The V gene lost 5 bases and the J gene lost 4 bases, with 15 bases spanning the gap. CDR3 length equals 15 residues. Whole-study findings and limits: One caveat is that FACS-sorted repertoires could contain abundant clonotypes contaminating from the bulk population. Booster samples showed a return of most primary-vaccination clones (around 96% CD4, roughly 85% CD8).

V and J are TRBV7-6 and TRBJ1-5; D possibly corresponds to TRBD1 (6 bases). The source was PBMCs, collected 45 days after the first yellow fever vaccination. This receptor was taken from a man aged 18 to 29 who received the YFV17D yellow fever vaccine. CDR3 nucleotide sequence: TGTGCCAGCAGCCTATCCGGGACATCAAATCAGCCCCAGCATTTT. It codes for CASSLSGTSNQPQHF.